These 25 T cell receptor beta chains were all obtained from the same sample, sequenced in a study of metastatic and nonmetastatic thyroid tumors. Before thyroid surgery, none of the patients had received any treatment. TCRdb re-clonotyped the PCR reads through MiXCR. The top ten clones hold approximately 7.5% of a sample with 9,600 or so clones, 10% to 11% of them seen once. The sequenced material came from tumor tissue. The receptors were sampled from a female donor with papillary thyroid cancer or a benign thyroid nodule (not recorded which). Some clones in this sample may be carry-over from other donors' samples.

This clone was picked up many times. V usage is TRBV4-1 and J usage is TRBJ1-2, with a possible D match to TRBD1 (5 bases). The V and J ends lost 0 bases and 4 bases respectively, with 9 bases between them. The CDR3 runs 14 residues. Germline V gene lookup returns CDR1 MGHRA and CDR2 YSYEKL. CDR3 DNA: TGCGCCAGCAGCCAAGAAAAGGGGCTCTATGGCTACACCTTC. Translated, it gives CASSQEKGLYGYTF.

This clone was seen many times. V gene TRBV7-9 combines with J gene TRBJ2-7, with D possibly matching TRBD2 (6 bases). Germline assignment: CDR1 SEHNR and CDR2 FQNEAQ (reference sequence). There are 14 residues in the CDR3. With 3 bases removed from V and 2 bases from J, the gap between germline ends came to 11 bases. As DNA, the CDR3 is TGTGCCAGCAGCTTCGCGACTAGTACCTACGAGCAGTACTTC. Residues: CASSFATSTYEQYF.

This clone was picked up many times. The same CDR3 is also encoded by other DNA sequences in this sample. V gene TRBV9 combines with J gene TRBJ2-5; 11 nucleotides match TRBD2. The germline CDR1 and CDR2 sequences are SGDLS and YYNGEE. The CDR3 is 17 residues long. Trimming took 0 bases from V and 5 from J; bases not matched to a gene: 9. The DNA for the CDR3 is TGTGCCAGCAGCGTAGCTACCCGGGCTAGCGGGGGGGAGACCCAGTACTTC. Translating it yields CASSVATRASGGETQYF.

Judged by abundance, this clone is medium-sized. The rearrangement uses TRBV5-1 and TRBJ2-7; 7 nucleotides align to TRBD2. Unmatched junction bases numbered 10, after V lost 4 bases and J lost 3 bases. The CDR3 is 15 residues long. The germline CDR1 and CDR2 sequences are SGHRS and YFSETQ. The CDR3 DNA sequence: TGCGCCAGCAGCACCCCCGGAGCGGGGAGCTACGAGCAGTACTTC. It codes for CASSTPGAGSYEQYF.

The table lists this clone with many counts. The rearrangement uses TRBV10-3 and TRBJ2-3, with TRBD1 matching over 11 bases. V was pared by 6 bases and J by 5 bases, with 4 bases of the junction left unmatched. The germline gives CDR1 ENHRY, CDR2 SYGVKD. The CDR3 spans 14 residues. CDR3: CAIRDRGQGDTQYF. Here the CDR3 DNA reads TGTGCCATCAGGGACAGGGGGCAGGGAGATACGCAGTATTTT.

By frequency in the sample, this clone is medium-sized (0.01 to 0.1%). The chain carries TRBV19 and TRBJ2-2; 7 bases map to TRBD1. The CDR3 sequence is 16 residues long. V was clipped by 5 bases and J by 4 bases; unmatched bases: 10. Germline CDR1 LNHDA, CDR2 SQIVND (reference sequence). CDR3 protein: CASSADRVSGTGELFF. The CDR3 nucleotides read TGTGCCAGTAGTGCAGACAGGGTGTCGGGCACCGGGGAGCTGTTTTTT.

The table lists this clone with many counts. The genes are TRBV6-6 and TRBJ2-1, with TRBD2 matching 15 bases. The junction had 18 bases not matched to a gene; V was cut back by 5 bases and J by 7 bases. This CDR3 is built from 20 residues. CDR1 is MNHNY and CDR2 is SVGAGI in the germline V gene (reference sequence). CDR3 nucleotide sequence: TGTGCCAGCAGTCCCCTCTCCCCGGGACTAGCGGGAGGCCGACGGAATGAGCAGTTCTTC. Translating it yields CASSPLSPGLAGGRRNEQFF.

In its sample, this clone was seen many times. V gene TRBV7-2 combines with J gene TRBJ1-1, with D maybe TRBD1 (5 bases). CDR1 and CDR2 from the germline V gene are SGHTA and FQGNSA. V was shortened by 1 base and J by 7 bases, with 16 bases between the two germline ends. There are 15 residues in the CDR3. The chain's CDR3 is CASSLVGGEVGEAFF. CDR3 bases: TGTGCCAGCAGCTTAGTGGGGGGGGAAGTGGGTGAAGCTTTCTTT.

This clone qualifies as medium-sized (0.01 to 0.1%). V is TRBV28 and J is TRBJ2-5, with 7 positions matching TRBD1. The V segment lost 6 bases and the J segment 4 bases; nucleotides outside the gene matches: 2. Germline V gene lookup returns CDR1 MDHEN and CDR2 SYDVKM. CDR3 length: 12 amino acids. CDR3 bases: TGTGCCAGCAGGGGGACAGTAGAGACCCAGTACTTC. Its protein is CASRGTVETQYF.

This clone was seen at least ten times. The sample contains more than one DNA sequence encoding this CDR3. The rearrangement joins TRBV19 to TRBJ1-5, with D possibly being TRBD1 (6 bases). CDR1 LNHDA and CDR2 SQIVND come from the germline V gene (reference sequence). The V gene lost 10 bases and the J gene lost 2 bases, with 18 bases spanning the gap. The CDR3 sequence is 15 residues long. This CDR3 is CATSAGAVGNQPQHF. The CDR3 region has the DNA TGTGCCACTAGCGCGGGGGCGGTCGGCAATCAGCCCCAGCATTTT.

This clone was detected only a few times. The V call is TRBV12-5, the J call TRBJ2-5; D remains ambiguous. Germline CDR1 and CDR2: LGHNT and FRNRAP. The length of the CDR3 is 14 residues. V gave up 5 bases and J gave up 7 bases, with 17 bases separating them. The CDR3, as DNA: TGTGCTAGTGGTAAACGGTGTACTTTTGGGACCCAGTACTTC. It is translated as CASGKRCTFGTQYF.

This clone was detected ten times or more. The chain is built from TRBV7-9 and TRBJ1-6; no firm D call. Between the trimmed V and J ends, which lost 1 base and 8 bases, there was a span of 18 bases. The CDR3 spans 17 residues. The germline V gene encodes CDR1 SEHNR and CDR2 FQNEAQ (reference sequence). The CDR3 bases are TGTGCCAGCAGCTTAGGCGGCCATCGTGGTTGGGATTCACCCCTCCACTTT. This encodes CASSLGGHRGWDSPLHF.

The genes are TRBV20-1 and TRBJ1-1; D is undetermined. The CDR3 length is 12 residues. Between the trimmed V and J ends, which lost 3 bases and 4 bases, there was a span of 9 bases. Germline V gives CDR1 DFQATT, CDR2 SNEGSKA (reference sequence). This chain's CDR3 is CSASTVATEAFF. The DNA for the CDR3 is TGCAGTGCTAGTACGGTCGCCACTGAAGCTTTCTTT.

This clone was detected ten times or more. The chain employs TRBV4-1 and TRBJ1-3, with no clear D. The CDR3 extends over 15 amino acids. V was pared by 0 bases and J by 0 bases, with 6 bases between. Germline V gene data show CDR1 as MGHRA and CDR2 as YSYEKL. CDR3 in amino acids: CASSQDRSSGNTIYF. CDR3 DNA: TGCGCCAGCAGCCAAGACCGGAGCTCTGGAAACACCATATATTTT.

This clone was seen repeatedly, ten times or more. The junction departs from germline at one end; a sequencing error may be responsible. As DNA, the CDR3 is TGTGCTAGCAGCTCCTCCGGGACAGCTGGAGAGACCCAGTACTTC. It encodes CASSSSGTAGETQYF. V gene TRBV7-7 combines with J gene TRBJ2-5, with TRBD1 identical over 7 bases. The CDR3 consists of 15 residues. CDR1 and CDR2 from the germline V gene are SSHAT and FNYEAQ (reference sequence).

The gene calls are TRBV3-1 and TRBJ2-2, with 8 bases aligning to TRBD1. The CDR3 consists of 14 residues. V lost 4 bases to trimming and J lost 6 bases; unmatched junction nucleotides: 4. Germline V gene lookup returns CDR1 LGHDT and CDR2 YNNKEL (reference sequence). The CDR3 region is CASSPQGASGELFF. The CDR3 DNA sequence: TGTGCCAGCAGCCCCCAGGGGGCGTCCGGGGAGCTGTTTTTT. Full variable domain (remainder filled in from reference TRBV3-1 and TRBJ2-2): DTAVSQTPKYLVTQMGNDKSIKCEQNLGHDTMYWYKQDSKKFLKIMFSYNNKELIINETVPNRFSPKSPDKAHLNLHINSLELGDSAVYFCASSPQGASGELFFGEGSRLTVL.

This clone was counted at least ten times. This sequence joins TRBV19 and TRBJ2-5; maybe TRBD2 (6 bases). The CDR3 contains 14 residues. CDR1 and CDR2 (germline): LNHDA, SQIVND (reference sequence). V was shortened by 5 bases and J by 3 bases, with 13 bases between the two germline ends. This chain's CDR3 is CASSRGLLKETQYF. As DNA, the CDR3 is TGTGCCAGTAGTCGGGGACTTTTGAAAGAGACCCAGTACTTC.

The V call is TRBV9, the J call TRBJ1-4, with a possible D match to TRBD1 (6 bases). Germline-derived CDR1 and CDR2 are SGDLS and YYNGEE. The CDR3 has 14 residues. The germline V and J ends were trimmed by 3 bases and 7 bases, with 13 bases remaining between them. The CDR3 spells CASSEGGYGEKLFF. The CDR3 bases are TGTGCCAGCAGCGAGGGGGGGTATGGTGAAAAACTGTTTTTT.

In its sample, this clone was seen many times. The rearrangement links TRBV7-2 to TRBJ2-1; D is unclear. Germline V gene data show CDR1 as SGHTA and CDR2 as FQGNSA. Trimming took 5 bases from V and 12 from J, leaving 14 bases between them. The CDR3 contains 12 residues. The chain's CDR3 is CASSPVGARQFF. CDR3 DNA sequence: TGTGCCAGCAGCCCAGTGGGCGCGCGGCAGTTCTTC.

This clone was seen many times. The chain employs TRBV4-1 and TRBJ2-1; 9 nucleotides line up with TRBD2. V trimming: 3 bases; J trimming: 3 bases; junction bases outside the gene matches: 6. This CDR3 is 16 amino acids long. Germline V gene sequence: CDR1 MGHRA, CDR2 YSYEKL. This CDR3 is CASSHTATSGYNEQFF. The CDR3 coding sequence is TGCGCCAGCAGCCATACGGCGACTAGCGGCTACAATGAGCAGTTCTTC.

This clone was found many times. A much larger clone lies a single base off, so this may be a read error. This CDR3 reads CASSRPGQKDGCTF. For the CDR3, the DNA is TGTGCCAGTAGTAGGCCGGGACAGAAGGATGGCTGCACCTTC. The chain combines TRBV19 with TRBJ1-2, with TRBD1 identical over 7 bases. This CDR3 has 14 amino acids. Germline lookup yields CDR1 LNHDA and CDR2 SQIVND (reference sequence).

This clone was seen many times. This chain joins TRBV15 and TRBJ2-3; D might be TRBD2 (5 bases). CDR1 and CDR2 from the germline V gene are LNHNV and YYDKDF (reference sequence). Trimming took off 4 bases at V and 5 bases at J, with 13 bases between the two ends. The CDR3 is 14 residues long. For the CDR3, the DNA is TGTGCCACCAGCACACTAGTCCCGGGAGATACGCAGTATTTT. It translates to CATSTLVPGDTQYF.

This clone is labeled as medium-sized. The chain couples TRBV12-3 or TRBV12-4 to TRBJ1-1, with TRBD1 matching over 7 bases. V gave up 1 base and J gave up 7 bases; unmatched junction bases: 9. This CDR3 contains 15 residues. The CDR3 DNA reads as TGTGCCAGCAGTTTAGATCGTCAGGGGGTTAATGAAGCTTTCTTT. It is translated as CASSLDRQGVNEAFF.

In this sample, this clone is medium-sized (0.01 to 0.1%). The chain links TRBV15 to TRBJ2-3; no reliable D call. With 4 bases removed from V and 0 bases from J, the gap between germline ends came to 2 bases. The CDR3 consists of 12 residues. Per the germline V gene, CDR1 is LNHNV and CDR2 is YYDKDF (reference sequence). The CDR3, as DNA: TGTGCCACCAGCACCAGCACAGATACGCAGTATTTT. This sequence encodes CATSTSTDTQYF.

This clone came up many times. J is TRBJ2-3 and V is TRBV7-2; D unresolved. V gave up 3 bases and J gave up 6 bases, with 10 bases separating them. Germline CDR1 reads SGHTA; CDR2 reads FQGNSA. The CDR3 runs 13 residues. CDR3 protein: CASSLDRSDTQYF. The CDR3 region has the DNA TGTGCCAGCAGCTTGGACCGCTCTGATACGCAGTATTTT.